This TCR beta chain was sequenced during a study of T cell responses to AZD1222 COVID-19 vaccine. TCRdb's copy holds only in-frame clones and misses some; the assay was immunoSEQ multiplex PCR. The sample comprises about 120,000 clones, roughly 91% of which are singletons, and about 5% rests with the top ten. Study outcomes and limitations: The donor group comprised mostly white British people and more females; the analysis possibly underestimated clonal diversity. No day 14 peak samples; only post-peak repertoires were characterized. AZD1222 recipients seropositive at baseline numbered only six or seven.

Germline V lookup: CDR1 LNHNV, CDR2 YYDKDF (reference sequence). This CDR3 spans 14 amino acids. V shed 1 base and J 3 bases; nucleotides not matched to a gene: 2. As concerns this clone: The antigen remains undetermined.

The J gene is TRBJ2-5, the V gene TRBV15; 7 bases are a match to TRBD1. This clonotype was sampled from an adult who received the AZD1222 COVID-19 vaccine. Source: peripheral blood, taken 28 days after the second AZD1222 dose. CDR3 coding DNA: TGTGCCACCAGCAGAGCTGGGACAGAAGAGACCCAGTACTTC. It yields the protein CATSRAGTEETQYF. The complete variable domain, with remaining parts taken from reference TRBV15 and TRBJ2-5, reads DAMVIQNPRYQVTQFGKPVTLSCSQTLNHNVMYWYQQKSSQAPKLLFHYYDKDFNNEADTPDNFQSRRPNTSFCFLDIRSPGLGDTAMYLCATSRAGTEETQYFGPGTRLLVL.